The 2 T cell receptor beta chains listed next were all sequenced from one sample in a study of shared clonotypes between healthy human individuals (TCRdb year 2020). Library preparation employed the immunoSEQ multiplex PCR assay. Held by TCRdb, this immuneACCESS table contains in-frame sequences only and omits some clones. Under half of the omission traces to an unresolved V gene where checked; the cause of the rest is unknown. The sample yields approximately 1.5 million clones; roughly 98% were counted once. Jointly, the top ten make up roughly 0.45% of the sample. Sequences were obtained from naive CD4+ T cells sorted from blood. The label giving this sample's cell subset or site can be read as: CD45RA+ positively selected. The source is a man younger than 45 in good health.

This sequence joins TRBV6-5 and TRBJ1-1; D unresolved. The CDR3 has 11 residues. Germline CDR1 and CDR2: MNHEY and SVGAGI. V was trimmed by 7 bases and J by 1 base, leaving 4 bases between them. CDR3 in amino acids: CASTGNTEAFF. Written as DNA, the CDR3 is TGTGCCAGCACGGGGAACACTGAAGCTTTCTTT.

The chain combines TRBV19 with TRBJ2-7, with a possible D match to TRBD1 (7 bases). CDR3 length equals 15 residues. V lost 4 bases, J lost 4 bases, and 17 bases lay in between. Germline V gene data show CDR1 as LNHDA and CDR2 as SQIVND (reference sequence). CDR3 protein: CASSTTGTLGYEQYF. As DNA, the CDR3 is TGTGCCAGTAGTACGACAGGGACTCTGGGTTACGAGCAGTACTTC.